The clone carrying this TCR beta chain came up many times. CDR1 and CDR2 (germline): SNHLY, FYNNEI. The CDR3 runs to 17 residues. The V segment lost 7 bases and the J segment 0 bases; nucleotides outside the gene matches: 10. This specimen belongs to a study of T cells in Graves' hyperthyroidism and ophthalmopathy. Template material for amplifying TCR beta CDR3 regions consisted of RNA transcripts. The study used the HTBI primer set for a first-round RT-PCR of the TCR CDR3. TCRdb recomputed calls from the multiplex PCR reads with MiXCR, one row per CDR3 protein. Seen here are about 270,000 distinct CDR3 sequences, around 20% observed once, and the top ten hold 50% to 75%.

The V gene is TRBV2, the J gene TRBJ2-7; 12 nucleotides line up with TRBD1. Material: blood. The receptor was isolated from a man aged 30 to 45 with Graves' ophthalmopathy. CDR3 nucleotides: TGTGCCAGCACCGGGACAGGGGGCGAGACCTACTCCTACGAGCAGTACTTC. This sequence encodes CASTGTGGETYSYEQYF.